This TCR beta chain originates from a study of cytomegalovirus exposure and HLA in healthy donors. It was with 60 Vbeta and 13 Jbeta primers that the PCR ran. TCRdb keeps only in-frame clones here, not all; method: immunoSEQ multiplex PCR. The sample contains 160,000 or so clones, about four fifths of which appear only once. This CDR3 is built from 13 residues. CDR1 and CDR2 from the germline V gene are LNHDA and SQIVND (reference sequence). Deletions cut 5 bases from V and 10 bases from J, with 12 bases between. Specimen: PBMCs. The chain carries TRBV19 and TRBJ1-6; D call uncertain. This sequence originates from a woman aged 45-60 years in good health and CMV-seronegative. CDR3 residues: CASSPSGVSPLHF. The CDR3 bases are TGTGCCAGTAGTCCCTCCGGAGTCTCACCCCTCCACTTT.